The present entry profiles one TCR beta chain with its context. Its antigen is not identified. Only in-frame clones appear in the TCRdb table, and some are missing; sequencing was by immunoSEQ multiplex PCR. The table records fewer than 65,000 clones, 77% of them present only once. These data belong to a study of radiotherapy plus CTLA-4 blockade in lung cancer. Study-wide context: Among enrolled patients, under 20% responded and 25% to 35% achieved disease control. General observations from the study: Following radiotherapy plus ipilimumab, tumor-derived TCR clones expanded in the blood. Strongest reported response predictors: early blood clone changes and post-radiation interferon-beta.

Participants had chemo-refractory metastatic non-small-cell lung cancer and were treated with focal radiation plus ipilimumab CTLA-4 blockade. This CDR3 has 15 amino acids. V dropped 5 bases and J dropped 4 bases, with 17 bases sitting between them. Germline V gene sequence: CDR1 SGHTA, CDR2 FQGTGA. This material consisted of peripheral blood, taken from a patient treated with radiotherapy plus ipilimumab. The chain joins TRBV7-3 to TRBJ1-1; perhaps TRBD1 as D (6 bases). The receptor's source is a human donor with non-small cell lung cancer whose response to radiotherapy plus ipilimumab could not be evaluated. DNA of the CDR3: TGTGCCAGCAGCGAACAGGGATCGGGGGGCACTGAAGCTTTCTTT. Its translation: CASSEQGSGGTEAFF.